The clone carrying this T cell receptor beta chain has just a few counts. The source material, RNA transcripts, was used to amplify TCR beta CDR3 regions. The primer set for the first-round RT-PCR of the TCR CDR3 was HTBI. TCRdb re-derived calls from the multiplex PCR reads in MiXCR, one entry per CDR3 protein. The top ten clones hold over 25% of a sample with approximately 400,000 distinct CDR3 sequences, around an eighth of them seen once. Germline CDR1 is SGDLS and CDR2 is YYNGEE. Trimming left V 3 bases short and J 0 bases short, with 10 bases between. CDR3 length equals 14 residues. The sample belongs to a study of T cells in Graves' hyperthyroidism and ophthalmopathy. PBMCs came from more than 9 ml fresh peripheral blood.

This clonotype originated in a middle-aged man with Graves' ophthalmopathy. Material: blood. V gene TRBV9 combines with J gene TRBJ2-7; D is possibly TRBD2 (6 bases). The CDR3 region has the DNA TGTGCCAGCAGCGCAGGACTAACCTCCTACGAGCAGTACTTC. Its protein product is CASSAGLTSYEQYF.